The TCR beta chain described here comes from a study of OX40 agonist ivuxolimab in advanced cancers. As for the study more broadly: Ivuxolimab was a fully human IgG2 agonistic monoclonal antibody targeting the costimulatory receptor OX40 (CD134). Of the roughly 53 patients in dose escalation, about 19 had hepatocellular carcinoma, about 15 had melanoma, 9 had renal cell carcinoma and 9 had head and neck cancer. Partial responses were achieved by three dose-escalation patients, of whom one had hepatocellular carcinoma and two had cutaneous melanoma. Prior anti-PD-1, anti-PD-L1 or anti-CTLA-4 therapy was permitted, and about 40% of dose-escalation patients had received checkpoint inhibitors. The paper describes the monotherapy dose-escalation part (N ≈ 49 patients) of the phase I trial of ivuxolimab. In the dose-escalation cohort, around four fifths of patients were male, and the mean age was 60 years with a range of roughly 20 to 79. Peripheral TCRbeta sequencing aimed to test whether ivuxolimab altered TCR sequence diversity and caused clonal T-cell expansion. Intravenous ivuxolimab was administered to patients every 2 weeks at six dose levels: 0.01, 0.1, 0.3, 1.5, 3 and 10 mg/kg.

Genomic DNA was isolated from the sorted cells so that the TCRbeta CDR3 region could be sequenced. TCRbeta CDR3 regions were sequenced using the immunoSEQ Assay. TCRdb mirrors the immuneACCESS table, restricted to in-frame sequences. Some clones are absent from its copies; in checked studies, under half trace to an unresolved V gene, and the reason for the others is unknown. This sample has about 93,000 clones in its table, and 85% to 95% of those were observed once. Of the sample, approximately 2.4% is held by the ten largest clones. Summary of the overall study and its limitations: Clonal expansion of both CD4+ and CD8+ blood T cells was observed from baseline to week 6 at doses 0.1 to 3.0 mg/kg. Low levels of normalized T-cell clonal expansion were also shown by some nonresponding patients. In the 0.1-3.0 mg/kg groups, partial responders were among the patients with the lowest normalized peripheral clonal expansion, particularly in CD8+ T cells. Antigen specificity was not determined for the clonally expanded peripheral T cells. After ivuxolimab, more expanded clones were found on average in CD8+ T cells than in CD4+ T cells.

Including cysteine and phenylalanine, the CDR3 has 15 amino acids. This entry keeps only the CDR3 DNA: 45 bases, framed from base 1. Based on the germline V gene, the CDR1 and CDR2 sequences are SGHAT and FQNNGV. Germline trimming: 5 bases from V, 3 bases from J; junction bases outside gene matches: 10. Patients with a history of autoimmune disease or receiving systemic immunosuppression were excluded from the trial. In every dose cohort, peripheral blood was drawn for TCR sequencing at baseline, cycle 4 day 1, and cycle 7 day 1. The samples were drawn from a first-in-human, open-label, multicenter phase I dose-escalation trial of ivuxolimab. Adults with locally advanced or metastatic melanoma, renal cell carcinoma, hepatocellular carcinoma or head and neck squamous cell carcinoma were enrolled in the trial. Before TCR sequencing, CD4+ T cells and CD8+ T cells were sorted from peripheral blood as separate populations.

Worth noting for this clone: What this receptor recognizes is not known. Base qualities are not provided; no much larger clone lies one nucleotide away.

The material sequenced was CD4+ or CD8+ T cells sorted from blood, taken in a trial of the OX40 agonist ivuxolimab. The sequence links TRBV11-2 to TRBJ2-7, with 7 middle bases fitting TRBD2. This TCR derives from an adult with an advanced solid tumor such as melanoma, head and neck, liver or kidney cancer. The DNA sequence is TGTGCCAGCAGCCTCGAGGCGGGAGTGAACTACGAGCAGTACTTC. Translated, it gives CASSLEAGVNYEQYF.